A single sample gave rise to the 2 T cell receptor beta chains below, sequenced in a study of T-cell reconstitution after alpha-beta-depleted transplantation in children. Preparing the TCRbeta library involved the use of unique molecular identifiers. TCRdb redid the calling of the PCR reads with MiXCR, one entry per CDR3 protein. This sample carries about 500,000 distinct CDR3 sequences, about 30% of them seen once, and the ten largest clones take 2% to 3%. Specimen: PBMCs from the stem cell graft donor, collected from the stem cell graft. Every receptor here comes from a human donor who donated a stem cell graft to a child with aplastic anemia.

J is TRBJ1-1 and V is TRBV11-3, with TRBD1 as a possible D gene (5 bases). The CDR3 contains 15 residues. Germline V gene sequence: CDR1 SGHNT, CDR2 YENEEA. Trimming pared 2 bases from V and 10 bases from J, leaving 20 bases between. The CDR3 loop is CASSLSGTAPKGAFF. The CDR3 DNA follows: TGTGCCAGCAGCTTATCAGGGACCGCCCCGAAAGGAGCTTTCTTT.

The gene calls are TRBV12-3 or TRBV12-4 and TRBJ1-6; TRBD1 might be the D (6 bases). V shed 7 bases and J shed 8 bases, with 9 bases lying between them. The CDR3 covers 12 residues. CDR3 region: CASKGDDSPLHF. CDR3 coding DNA: TGTGCCAGCAAGGGGGACGATTCACCCCTCCACTTT.